The 3 T cell receptor beta chains given below trace back to one sample, sequenced in a study of blood T cell repertoires in COVID-19. The data were produced by immunoSEQ multiplex PCR, yet TCRdb's version contains in-frame clones alone and is incomplete. The table lists approximately 280,000 clones, 90% of them singletons, with 1.7% in the top ten. The specimen sequenced was PBMCs or T cells enriched from blood (not recorded which). The receptors come from a young woman with acute COVID-19.

In the case of this clone: Other nucleotide sequences in the sample specify the same CDR3. The rearrangement uses TRBV28 and TRBJ2-1, with D possibly matching TRBD2 (6 bases). Germline CDR1 is MDHEN and CDR2 is SYDVKM. The CDR3 runs to 14 residues. V was clipped by 1 base and J by 5 bases, with 9 bases between them. The CDR3 loop reads CASSLSGGDNEQFF. The CDR3 coding sequence is TGTGCCAGCAGTTTATCCGGGGGAGACAATGAGCAGTTCTTC.

The genes are TRBV29-1 and TRBJ2-1; 7 bases match TRBD1. The CDR3 length is 11 residues. Germline V lookup: CDR1 SQVTM, CDR2 ANQGSEA. With 8 bases clipped from V and 12 bases from J, the junction kept 10 bases outside the gene matches. The CDR3 region has the DNA TGCAGCACCTACGGGACAGTCGGGCAGTTCTTC. Protein sequence: CSTYGTVGQFF.

The V and J genes are TRBV11-2 and TRBJ1-2; no definite D call. Trimming cost V 4 bases and J 3 bases, with 9 bases left between them. This CDR3 has 13 residues. Germline-derived CDR1 and CDR2 are SGHAT and FQNNGV. The CDR3 bases are TGTGCCAGCAGCTCAGCGGGGTACTATGGCTACACCTTC. It is translated as CASSSAGYYGYTF.